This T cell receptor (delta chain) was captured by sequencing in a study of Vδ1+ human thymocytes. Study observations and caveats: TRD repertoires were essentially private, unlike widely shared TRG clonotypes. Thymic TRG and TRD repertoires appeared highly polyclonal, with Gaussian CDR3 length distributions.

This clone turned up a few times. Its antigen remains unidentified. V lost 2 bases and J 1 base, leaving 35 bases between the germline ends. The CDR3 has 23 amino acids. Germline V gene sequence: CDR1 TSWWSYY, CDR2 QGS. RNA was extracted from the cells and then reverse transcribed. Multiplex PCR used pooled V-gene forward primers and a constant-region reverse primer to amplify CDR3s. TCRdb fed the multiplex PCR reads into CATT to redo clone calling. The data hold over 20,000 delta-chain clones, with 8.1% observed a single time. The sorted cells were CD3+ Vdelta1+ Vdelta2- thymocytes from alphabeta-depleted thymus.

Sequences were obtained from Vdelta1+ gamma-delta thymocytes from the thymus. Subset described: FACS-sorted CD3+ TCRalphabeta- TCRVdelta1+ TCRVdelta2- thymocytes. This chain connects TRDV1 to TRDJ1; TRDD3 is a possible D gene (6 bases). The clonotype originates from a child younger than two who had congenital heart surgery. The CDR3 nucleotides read TGTGCTCTTGGGGAAAAAAAAGCCCCCCCGCTACGTAGCTGGGGATGGGCCACCGATAAACTCATCTTT. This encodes CALGEKKAPPLRSWGWATDKLIF.